Below are 28 T cell receptor beta chains sequenced from a single sample in a study of cytomegalovirus exposure and HLA in healthy donors. With 60 Vbeta and 13 Jbeta primers, the PCR was carried out. Method: immunoSEQ multiplex PCR; TCRdb's copy keeps in-frame clones and lacks some. Of 84,000 or so clones listed, about three fifths were seen once; the top ten hold around 5%. Sequenced sample: PBMCs. The receptors originated from a woman aged 25 to 39 in good health and CMV-seropositive.

The gene calls are TRBV14 and TRBJ1-6, with 9 bases aligning to TRBD1. The germline gives CDR1 SGHDN, CDR2 FVKESK. The CDR3 has 14 residues. With 4 bases clipped from V and 7 bases from J, the junction kept 2 bases outside the gene matches. The CDR3, as DNA: TGTGCCAGCAGCCTCGGGACAGGGAATTCACCCCTCCACTTT. Its protein is CASSLGTGNSPLHF.

This clone was detected only a few times. This chain joins TRBV10-2 and TRBJ2-2, with TRBD2 matching over 11 bases. This CDR3 is built from 18 residues. V gave up 0 bases and J gave up 0 bases; unmatched junction bases: 3. The germline gives CDR1 WSHSY, CDR2 SAAADI. The CDR3 here is CASSESRLAGPNTGELFF. CDR3 nucleotides: TGCGCCAGCAGTGAGTCGAGACTAGCGGGGCCGAACACCGGGGAGCTGTTTTTT.

This chain uses TRBV2 with TRBJ2-3; D unresolved. CDR1 and CDR2 (germline): SNHLY, FYNNEI. V shed 2 bases and J shed 1 base, with 13 bases lying between them. This CDR3 region has 16 residues. The CDR3 is CASSETPGTRTDTQYF. CDR3 nucleotides: TGTGCCAGCAGTGAAACCCCAGGTACCCGCACAGATACGCAGTATTTT.

This clone was picked up a small number of times. In the same sample, other DNA sequences code for this CDR3. CDR3 loop: CASSLASGGTQAGELFF. The CDR3 region has the DNA TGTGCCAGCAGCCTTGCTAGCGGGGGGACCCAAGCCGGGGAGCTGTTTTTT. The chain has TRBV4-2 and TRBJ2-2; 11 bases align to TRBD2. CDR3 length: 17 amino acids. CDR1 LGHNA and CDR2 YNFKEQ come from the germline V gene. Losses at the gene ends were 4 bases for V and 6 bases for J; bases not matched to a gene: 10.

The chain recombines TRBV15 with TRBJ2-5; D unresolved. The J call may be in error: the DNA end matches TRBJ2-7 better. Per germline, CDR1 LNHNV and CDR2 YYDKDF (reference sequence). The length of the CDR3 is 16 residues. The CDR3 sequence: CATSRIPTPGSYEQYF. The CDR3 DNA is TGTGCCACCAGCAGGATACCGACACCAGGCTCCTACGAGCAGTACTTC.

In this sample, this clone turned up once. The CDR3 bases are TGTGCCAGCAGCCCCCTCCAGGGGAGCCTCTACAATGAGCAGTTCTTC. As protein: CASSPLQGSLYNEQFF. This rearrangement joins TRBV7-9 to TRBJ2-1; possibly TRBD1 for D (6 bases). Germline CDR1 and CDR2: SEHNR and FQNEAQ (reference sequence). The CDR3 totals 16 residues. V shed 5 bases and J shed 3 bases, with 17 bases lying between them.

The J gene is TRBJ1-4, the V gene TRBV5-4; 9 positions match TRBD1. CDR1 and CDR2 from the germline V gene are SGHNT and YYREEE (reference sequence). The CDR3 covers 16 residues. Germline trimming cut 4 bases from V and 1 base from J; bases unmatched to any gene: 5. In DNA form, the CDR3 reads TGTGCCAGCAGCAGTACAGGGGGCGTAACTAATGAAAAACTGTTTTTT. Amino acid sequence: CASSSTGGVTNEKLFF.

Details on this clone: At one of its ends the junction is not consistent with the germline gene, which may arise from a read error. The chain carries TRBV5-4 and TRBJ1-2; D ambiguous. The CDR3 spans 14 residues. CDR1 SGHNT and CDR2 YYREEE come from the germline V gene (reference sequence). The CDR3 nucleotides are TGTGCCAGCAGCAAATCCCCAGGAAGCTATGGCTACCCCTTC. This gives the protein CASSKSPGSYGYPF.

The rearrangement uses TRBV9 and TRBJ2-3; 9 positions agree with TRBD2. This CDR3 contains 15 residues. CDR1 SGDLS and CDR2 YYNGEE come from the germline V gene. After removal of 0 bases from V and 6 bases from J, the junction contained 5 bases not matched to a gene. In nucleotides, the CDR3 is TGTGCCAGCAGCGTAGTAAGCGGGGGGTCTGATACGCAGTATTTT. The encoded protein is CASSVVSGGSDTQYF.

This clone has just one count. Sequence at one end of the junction differs from germline and may be a read error. This sequence joins TRBV6-1 and TRBJ2-1; perhaps TRBD1 as D (7 bases). The CDR3 loop spans 14 amino acids. Germline V gives CDR1 MNHNS, CDR2 SASEGT. CDR3 in amino acids: CASSRKGAWDSDLF. In DNA form, the CDR3 reads TGTGCCAGCAGTCGGAAGGGGGCCTGGGACTCCGATCTCTTC.

This sequence joins TRBV5-6 and TRBJ1-2; D gene uncertain. Germline V gene lookup returns CDR1 SGHDT and CDR2 YYEEEE. The ends were cut back, 4 bases at V and 8 bases at J, with 9 bases in the middle. The CDR3 runs 11 residues. The CDR3, as DNA: TGTGCCAGCAGCATAGCGAGGGGCTACACCTTC. It specifies CASSIARGYTF.

This chain's CDR3 is CASSYGGGGGTTEAFF. In DNA, the CDR3 is TGTGCCAGCAGTTACGGGGGGGGCGGGGGCACGACTGAAGCTTTCTTT. The J gene is TRBJ1-1, the V gene TRBV6-5; weak D call: TRBD1 (6 bases). The germline gives CDR1 MNHEY, CDR2 SVGAGI. V was cut by 2 bases and J by 5 bases, with 18 bases left in between. This CDR3 is 16 amino acids long.

This clone appeared a few times. The chain links TRBV7-2 to TRBJ1-1; 9 bases match TRBD1. V lost 4 bases, J lost 1 base, and 4 bases stayed unmatched. Germline V gene data show CDR1 as SGHTA and CDR2 as FQGNSA. CDR3 length equals 15 residues. CDR3 sequence reads: CASSSGQGWNTEAFF. The CDR3 DNA reads TGTGCCAGCAGCTCGGGACAGGGTTGGAACACTGAAGCTTTCTTT.

This chain links TRBV5-4 with TRBJ2-5; the match to TRBD1 covers 9 bases. The DNA matches TRBJ2-7 better at its end, which makes the J call doubtful. CDR3 length equals 15 residues. CDR1 and CDR2 from the germline V gene are SGHNT and YYREEE (reference sequence). The CDR3 reads CASSTGGTGLYEQYF. Here the CDR3 DNA reads TGTGCCAGCAGCACAGGGGGGACAGGGCTTTACGAGCAGTACTTC.

The chain recombines TRBV5-6 with TRBJ1-6; no definite D call. Trimming pared 4 bases from V and 0 bases from J, leaving 14 bases between. The CDR3 runs to 17 residues. In germline, CDR1 is SGHDT, CDR2 YYEEEE. The CDR3 sequence is CASSPLSRSSYNSPLHF. CDR3 nucleotides: TGTGCCAGCAGCCCCCTTTCGCGGAGCTCCTATAATTCACCCCTCCACTTT.

V usage is TRBV2 and J usage is TRBJ1-1; 9 bases agree with TRBD1. J was trimmed by 3 bases and V by 4 bases; bases with no gene match: 3. The CDR3 spans 14 residues. The germline V gene encodes CDR1 SNHLY and CDR2 FYNNEI. CDR3 sequence (DNA): TGTGCCAGCAGTGCACAGGGGGCGGACACTGAAGCTTTCTTT. As protein: CASSAQGADTEAFF.

Comment on this clone: One end of the junction varies from germline; a read error may be responsible. The chain links TRBV5-4 to TRBJ1-2; possible D gene TRBD1, 6 bases. Germline assignment: CDR1 SGHNT and CDR2 YYREEE (reference sequence). CDR3 length: 15 amino acids. The CDR3 spells CASSAGTLGGGGYPF. The CDR3 nucleotides read TGTGCCAGCAGCGCCGGGACACTGGGTGGGGGGGGCTACCCCTTC. The variable domain in full, completed from reference TRBV5-4 and TRBJ1-2, reads ETGVTQSPTHLIKTRGQQVTLRCSSQSGHNTVSWYQQALGQGPQFIFQYYREEENGRGNFPPRFSGLQFPNYSSELNVNALELDDSALYLCASSAGTLGGGGYPFGSGTRLTVV.

The chain combines TRBV18 with TRBJ1-1, with D perhaps TRBD1 (5 bases). V lost 1 base, J lost 3 bases, and 15 bases lay in between. The CDR3 consists of 16 residues. The germline gives CDR1 KGHSH, CDR2 LQKENI. The CDR3 protein is CASSPRPGPGDTEAFF. DNA of the CDR3: TGTGCCAGCTCACCACGCCCGGGACCGGGAGACACTGAAGCTTTCTTT.

This clone is categorized as medium-sized. The rearrangement uses TRBV4-2 and TRBJ2-6; D not resolved. V lost 0 bases to trimming and J lost 4 bases, with 7 bases between them. The CDR3 runs to 15 residues. Germline V gene lookup returns CDR1 LGHNA and CDR2 YNFKEQ. The CDR3 sequence: CASSQEAGGANVLTF. The DNA of the CDR3 is TGTGCCAGCAGCCAAGAGGCAGGAGGGGCCAACGTCCTGACTTTC.

V usage is TRBV15 and J usage is TRBJ2-5; weak D call: TRBD1 (6 bases). The J call may be faulty, since TRBJ2-7 better matches the DNA end. The CDR3 is 14 residues long. The germline V gene has CDR1 LNHNV and CDR2 YYDKDF (reference sequence). CDR3 sequence: CATSSRGRSREQYF. The CDR3 DNA is TGTGCCACCAGTTCTAGGGGGAGAAGCCGCGAGCAGTACTTC.

The chain joins TRBV6-5 to TRBJ1-5, with TRBD1 matching over 7 bases. The CDR3 has 15 amino acids. Germline-derived CDR1 and CDR2 are MNHEY and SVGAGI. V shed 5 bases, J shed 3 bases, and the junction held 7 bases outside the gene matches. CDR3 sequence reads: CASSQTGFFNQPQHF. The CDR3, as DNA: TGTGCCAGCAGTCAGACAGGGTTTTTCAATCAGCCCCAGCATTTT.

This chain uses TRBV14 with TRBJ1-2, with a possible D match to TRBD1 (5 bases). This CDR3 has 14 residues. V was trimmed by 0 bases and J by 7 bases, leaving 12 bases between them. Per germline, CDR1 SGHDN and CDR2 FVKESK. CDR3: CASSQDLGRGGYTF. The CDR3 nucleotides read TGTGCCAGCAGCCAAGATCTGGGGAGGGGTGGCTACACCTTC.

The rearrangement uses TRBV18 and TRBJ1-3; no clear D. Germline-derived CDR1 and CDR2 are KGHSH and LQKENI. This CDR3 has 16 amino acids. Trimming stripped 0 bases from V and 3 bases from J, with 12 bases between. The CDR3 DNA reads TGTGCCAGCTCACCACCGGTAGCGGATTATGGAAACACCATATATTTT. Its translation is CASSPPVADYGNTIYF.

This chain joins TRBV19 and TRBJ1-2; the D is unclear. This CDR3 comprises 14 residues. CDR1 LNHDA and CDR2 SQIVND come from the germline V gene (reference sequence). Between the trimmed V and J ends, which lost 4 bases and 3 bases, there was a span of 12 bases. DNA of the CDR3: TGTGCCAGTAGTACCGGTGTGTTGGACTATGGCTACACCTTC. Translation gives CASSTGVLDYGYTF.

The rearrangement joins TRBV27 to TRBJ1-1; 8 nucleotides align to TRBD1. Germline V gene sequence: CDR1 MNHEY, CDR2 SMNVEV (reference sequence). The ends lost 6 bases at V and 5 bases at J; junction bases unmatched: 11. CDR3 size: 15 residues. CDR3 DNA: TGTGCCAGCAGGGGAAGACGACAGGGGAAGACTGAAGCTTTCTTT. Its protein product is CASRGRRQGKTEAFF.

The chain carries TRBV6-1 and TRBJ1-6; 9 bases line up with TRBD1. With V trimmed by 4 bases and J by 10 bases, 5 bases remained unmatched. Germline-derived CDR1 and CDR2 are MNHNS and SASEGT. The CDR3 totals 14 residues. For the CDR3, the DNA is TGTGCCAGCAGTGCCGGGGGGACAGGGTCACCCCTCCACTTT. Its protein is CASSAGGTGSPLHF.

A few counts support this clone. This chain links TRBV9 with TRBJ1-2; D is perhaps TRBD1 (5 bases). The germline V gene has CDR1 SGDLS and CDR2 YYNGEE. V was pared by 3 bases and J by 2 bases, with 23 bases between. This CDR3 has 18 amino acids. The CDR3 DNA reads TGTGCCAGCAGCGAGGGGAGGTCGTCCCCCGAGCTAAACTATGGCTACACCTTC. It translates to CASSEGRSSPELNYGYTF.

This rearrangement joins TRBV19 to TRBJ2-4; 13 bases agree with TRBD2. Germline V CDR1 and CDR2: LNHDA, SQIVND (reference sequence). The CDR3 contains 17 residues. V lost 8 bases, J lost 0 bases, and 7 bases stayed unmatched. Here the CDR3 reads CASRGLAGALAKNIQYF. CDR3 nucleotide sequence: TGTGCCAGTCGTGGACTAGCGGGGGCTTTAGCCAAAAACATTCAGTACTTC.